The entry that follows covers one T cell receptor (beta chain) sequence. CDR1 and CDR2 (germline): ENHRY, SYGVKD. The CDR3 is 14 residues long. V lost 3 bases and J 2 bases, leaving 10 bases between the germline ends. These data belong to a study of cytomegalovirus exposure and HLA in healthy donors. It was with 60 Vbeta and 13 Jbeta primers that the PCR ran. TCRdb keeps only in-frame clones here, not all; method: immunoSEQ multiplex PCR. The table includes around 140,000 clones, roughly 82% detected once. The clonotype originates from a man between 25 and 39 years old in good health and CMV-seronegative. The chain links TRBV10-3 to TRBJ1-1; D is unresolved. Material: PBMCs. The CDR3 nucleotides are TGTGCCATCAGTGAACGAGTCTATAACACTGAAGCTTTCTTT. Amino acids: CAISERVYNTEAFF.